Listed below are T cell receptor beta chains from one sample, sequenced in a study of prognosis after radiotherapy for stage I lung cancer. TCRdb analysed the multiplex PCR reads with MiXCR anew, one entry per CDR3 protein. The table records roughly 20,000 distinct CDR3 sequences, around 50% of them present only once. The sequences come from PBMCs, collected before or after stereotactic body radiation therapy (not recorded which). These receptors were collected from a donor aged 50 or older with non-small cell lung cancer. CDR3s include the opening cysteine and the closing phenylalanine or tryptophan. A D gene is named only where the DNA matches it firmly. The listing skips clone size in some rows; elsewhere it reads once, few, many or a size class.

abundance,j_gene,d_gene,v_gene,CDR3nt,CDR3aa
many,TRBJ2-2,.,TRBV10-3,TGTGCCGCCCATGGGGGGAACACCGGGGAGCTGTTTTTT,CAAHGGNTGELFF
.,TRBJ1-5,.,TRBV24-1,TGTGCCACCAGTGCAGGGAGCAGGGAAGGCAATCAGCCCCAGCATTTT,CATSAGSREGNQPQHF
many,TRBJ2-1,TRBD2,TRBV19,TGTGCCAGTAGTATAGATGGTAGCGGGAGGTACAATGAGCAGTTCTTC,CASSIDGSGRYNEQFF
.,TRBJ1-1,.,TRBV28,TGTGCCAGCACAGGGTATTCGGGCACTGAAGCTTTCTTT,CASTGYSGTEAFF
.,TRBJ2-3,.,TRBV2,TGTGCCAGCAGTGACAGGGGGTGGGCTAGCGCCGGCACAGATACGCAGTATTTT,CASSDRGWASAGTDTQYF
many,TRBJ2-7,.,TRBV20-1,TGCAGTGCTTACGGGGAAAGCTCCTACGAGCAGTACTTC,CSAYGESSYEQYF
medium-sized,TRBJ1-5,.,TRBV30,TGTGCCTGGAGCGGGGACTTTTTGTCCAATCAGCCCCAGCATTTT,CAWSGDFLSNQPQHF
few,TRBJ2-3,.,TRBV11-3,TGTGCCAGCAGCTCCCCCCCTTCAGATACGCAGTATTTT,CASSSPPSDTQYF
once,TRBJ2-3,TRBD1,TRBV6-1,TGTGCCAGCAGTCGGACAGGGCCAGATACGCAGTATTTT,CASSRTGPDTQYF
.,TRBJ2-7,TRBD2,TRBV18,TGTGCCAGCTCACGAACCCCCGGGAGGACCTACGAGCATTACTTC,CASSRTPGRTYEHYF
.,TRBJ1-6,.,TRBV30,TGTGCCTGGAGTGGGGGTGATAATTCACCCCTCCACTTT,CAWSGGDNSPLHF
.,TRBJ2-6,.,TRBV12-3/TRBV12-4,TGTGCCAGCATGGACAGTGTGGTCTCTGGGGCCAACGTCCTGACTTTC,CASMDSVVSGANVLTF
many,TRBJ2-1,TRBD1,TRBV12-3/TRBV12-4,TGTGCCAGCAGTATTCACAGGGGGAGGTACAATGAGCAGTTCTTC,CASSIHRGRYNEQFF
.,TRBJ1-5,.,TRBV7-9,TGTGCCAGCAGCTCTACGGCGGTCAATCAGCCCCAGCATTTT,CASSSTAVNQPQHF
.,TRBJ1-3,TRBD1,TRBV7-6,TGTGCCAGCAGCTTAGATTTTGGAGGGGGCGCTGGAAACACCATATATTTT,CASSLDFGGGAGNTIYF
few,TRBJ2-2,.,TRBV6-2/TRBV6-3,TGTGCCAGCAGTTCGAGTACAGGGTCGACCCGCGGCGGTGAGCTGTTTTTT,CASSSSTGSTRGGELFF
many,TRBJ1-2,TRBD1,TRBV28,TGTGCCAGCAGGGGTACCGGGACAGGGTATGGCTACACCTTC,CASRGTGTGYGYTF
medium-sized,TRBJ1-6,TRBD1,TRBV5-1,TGCGCCAGCAGCTTGACAGGGGATTTAAGTTCACCCCTCCACTTT,CASSLTGDLSSPLHF
few,TRBJ1-2,.,TRBV11-2,TGTGCCAGCAGCTTTGGGGGGGGCTCGAGCCATGGCTACACCTTC,CASSFGGGSSHGYTF
.,TRBJ2-2,.,TRBV5-1,TGCGCCAGCAGCTTGGGCGACTATCCCGGGGAGCTGTTTTTT,CASSLGDYPGELFF
medium-sized,TRBJ1-2,.,TRBV27,TGTGCCAGCAGTTCCGGGTCAGGGAGGTATGGCTACACCTTC,CASSSGSGRYGYTF
once,TRBJ2-5,TRBD2,TRBV19,TGTGCCAGTAGTATTGATAGTTCTGGAGCCGGACTAGCGGAAAAGACCCAGTACTTC,CASSIDSSGAGLAEKTQYF
many,TRBJ2-3,TRBD1,TRBV5-6,TGTGCCAGCAGCCCAACCGGGACAGGGATAGATACGCAGTATTTT,CASSPTGTGIDTQYF
once,TRBJ2-3,.,TRBV2,TGTGCCAGCACTGGTTACGGCAATCAGCCCCAGTATTTT,CASTGYGNQPQYF
many,TRBJ2-7,.,TRBV30,TGTGCCTGGGCGCCTACAGGGTTTGGATTACAGTACTTC,CAWAPTGFGLQYF
medium-sized,TRBJ1-6,.,TRBV12-3/TRBV12-4,TGTGCCAGCAGGACAGGTGACTTTAATTCACCCCTCCACTTT,CASRTGDFNSPLHF
.,TRBJ1-2,TRBD1,TRBV6-1,TGTGCCAGCACAAAACAGGGGGCGGATGGCTACACCTTC,CASTKQGADGYTF
.,TRBJ2-1,.,TRBV20-1,TGCAGTGCTAGAGATTTTCAGACCAGCTCCTACAATGAGCAGTTCTTC,CSARDFQTSSYNEQFF
many,TRBJ2-2,.,TRBV20-1,TGCAGTGCTAGAGAAGGGCCGGCCGGGGAGCTGTTTTTT,CSAREGPAGELFF
medium-sized,TRBJ2-3,TRBD2,TRBV11-3,TGTGCCAGCAGTCTGACTAGCGGGGGCTTAGATACGCAGTATTTT,CASSLTSGGLDTQYF
many,TRBJ2-3,TRBD2,TRBV2,TGTGCCAGCGGTATAGGACTAGCGGCCACAGATACGCAGTATTTT,CASGIGLAATDTQYF
.,TRBJ2-3,TRBD2,TRBV20-1,TGCAGTGCTAGACTACTTAGCGGGGTCCGCACAGATACGCAGTATTTT,CSARLLSGVRTDTQYF
.,TRBJ2-7,.,TRBV5-4,TGTGCCAGCAGCATCGGGCCAGGGGTTCCCTACGAGCAGTACTTC,CASSIGPGVPYEQYF
many,TRBJ1-4,.,TRBV19,TGTGCCAGTAGTAATCGGGGTTCAACTAGTGAAAAACTGTTTTTT,CASSNRGSTSEKLFF
medium-sized,TRBJ2-7,.,TRBV30,TGTGCCTGGAGTGTAGGTAACCACGAGCAGTACTTC,CAWSVGNHEQYF
medium-sized,TRBJ2-2,.,TRBV5-6,TGTGCCAGCAGCCGGCCTGCCACCGGGGAGCTGTTTTTT,CASSRPATGELFF
many,TRBJ2-5,.,TRBV20-1,TGCAGTGCTAGCAGGGGAGAGGCATCAGAGACCCAGTACTTC,CSASRGEASETQYF
.,TRBJ2-7,.,TRBV6-1,TGTGCCAGCAGATTCGGACAGTCCTACGAGCAGTACTTC,CASRFGQSYEQYF
many,TRBJ2-7,.,TRBV5-1,TGCGCCAGCAGACACGACCCAGGACAGCGCGCGGAGCAGTACTTC,CASRHDPGQRAEQYF
medium-sized,TRBJ2-7,.,TRBV11-2,TGTGCCAGCAGCTTTACAGGCTACGAGCAGTACTTC,CASSFTGYEQYF
.,TRBJ2-7,.,TRBV6-1,TGTGCCAGCAGTAAGCGAGGGTACTACGAGCAGTACTTC,CASSKRGYYEQYF
.,TRBJ2-7,TRBD2,TRBV6-2/TRBV6-3,TGTGCCTGCGGGGGTTCGGGCTACGAGCAGTACTTC,CACGGSGYEQYF
once,TRBJ2-7,.,TRBV27,TGTTCCAGCAGTTTATCGATCGGGGGTTTGCGGGGAGCTGGGCGGCAGTACTTC,CSSSLSIGGLRGAGRQYF
.,TRBJ1-2,TRBD1,TRBV30,TGTACCTGGAGAGTTCGGACAGGGAGTTACACCTTC,CTWRVRTGSYTF
.,TRBJ2-2,.,TRBV12-3/TRBV12-4,TGTGCCATCCTCACCAATGGTCAGTGGAACACCGGGGGGCTGTTTTTT,CAILTNGQWNTGGLFF
medium-sized,TRBJ2-1,.,TRBV29-1,TGCAGCGTTTCTAGCTCCAATGAGCAGTTCTTC,CSVSSSNEQFF
.,TRBJ1-2,.,TRBV6-2/TRBV6-3,TGTGCCAGCAGTGACCTCCCATTCTCAAATGGCTACACCTTC,CASSDLPFSNGYTF
many,TRBJ2-3,.,TRBV29-1,TGCAGCGTCAATAGACTAGGGGGGGGCACAGATACGCAGTATTTT,CSVNRLGGGTDTQYF
many,TRBJ1-2,.,TRBV2,TGTGCCAGCAGTGAGAGGATTATTAACTATGGCTACACCTTC,CASSERIINYGYTF
many,TRBJ1-2,.,TRBV2,TGTGCCAGCACCACAAATTCTTATGGCTACACCTTC,CASTTNSYGYTF
once,TRBJ1-2,.,TRBV10-3,TGTGACATCAGGGCACAGGGAGCTGGGGAAGGCTACACCTTC,CDIRAQGAGEGYTF
many,TRBJ1-1,.,TRBV27,TGTGCCAGCAGTTTATCCCAGGGAAGTGCTGAAGCTTTCTTT,CASSLSQGSAEAFF
.,TRBJ2-6,.,TRBV2,TGTGCCAGCAGCCGCCCGGCCGGGGGCTCCGGGGCCAACGTCCTGACTTTC,CASSRPAGGSGANVLTF